The present T cell receptor (beta chain) was sequenced within a study of cytomegalovirus exposure and HLA in healthy donors (dated by TCRdb to the late 2010s). Broadly, across the study: In an earlier analysis of some 550 of the donors, about 260 Gb of sequence data and approximately 100 million unique TCR beta sequences from some 170 million T cells were reported. About 300 gigabases of sequencing data and approximately 80 million unique TCR sequences were included in an early release covering roughly 600 HLA-typed donors. Of the 350 to 450 genotyped donors, more than 75% were placed in the genetic ancestry cluster associated with self-reported Caucasian donors. The study was designed to test whether signatures of past pathogen exposure could be identified by cataloging public T cell receptors. Using immunosequencing, the study profiled T cell repertoires from roughly 650 subjects and related those repertoires to cytomegalovirus serostatus. A separate validation cohort of over 95 different subjects was used in addition to the roughly 670-subject first cohort. The study combined high-throughput TCR immunosequencing, statistical association of individual TCRs with disease status, and machine learning to predict cytomegalovirus infection status. A later analysis re-examined previously published TCR beta repertoires from more than 650 donors and added high-resolution HLA genotyping to investigate patterns of TCR occurrence. Rather than using new phenotypic data, the later analysis identified candidate immune exposures from TCR beta sequences and from how often those sequences occurred across donors. An earlier analysis of 587 of the donors applied high-throughput TCR beta sequencing to assess whether each TCR beta V gene segment acted as functional or pseudogenic. Donor age, sex, ethnicity and CMV serostatus were compiled together with the repertoire data. A later genetic analysis used genome-wide SNP genotypes for about 65% of the roughly 670 donors, treating that subset as a discovery cohort. All discovery cohort repertoires had been generated on a single sequencing platform. Both class I and class II loci were covered by HLA typing, at four-digit resolution. Typing coverage varied by locus: roughly 629-630 donors for A, B, C, DRB1 and DQB1; approximately 500 for DQA1; nearly 610 for DPA1; approximately 470 for DPB1. A handful of DR-DQ haplotypes were treated as single units for association and clustering because of strong linkage in the cohort. On average, roughly 240,000 unique TCR beta nucleotide sequences were sequenced per donor among about 400 genotyped donors of the cohort, with around 19% of those sequences being non-productive. What the work shows at the level of the full study, not this receptor alone: Strong co-occurrence of HLA alleles, especially DR and DQ, made assigning TCR associations to individual alleles difficult. In a later genetic analysis, a missense DCLRE1C variant was associated with V-gene and J-gene trimming of TCR beta chains, and the association was replicated in an independent cohort. A later analysis found that most CMV-associated TCR beta chains appeared HLA-restricted, with HLA associations seemingly driven largely by CMV exposure. The only immune exposure information available for the cohort was CMV serostatus. At a false discovery rate of 0.05, a later analysis linked 16,000 or so TCR beta sequences to specific HLA alleles. According to a later analysis, TCR association rates differed among HLA loci, with DRB1 alleles showing the most associated TCRs and HLA-C alleles showing the fewest. Several of the top co-occurrence clusters appeared to be linked to parvovirus B19, influenza, CMV and Epstein-Barr virus, according to a later analysis. Most TCR sequences were seen in very few donors, while some public TCRs were found in many individuals. The earlier analysis of fewer than 750 of the donors excluded seventeen rarely observed V segments, including chromosome 9 orphons, because counts were too low. The study listed 164 TCR beta chains as associated with cytomegalovirus. A later analysis found that HLA-associated TCR beta chains were more clonally expanded and had lower generation probabilities than equally common non-associated chains. The sequencing pipeline was judged likely to have produced a cluster of highly shared sequence variants as a technical artifact. Linkage disequilibrium might explain the correlated functional status among segregating V segments, but an unknown experimental factor could not be excluded. The presence/absence analyses assumed that sequencing depth was roughly uniform across donors, and that assumption may not be true. Compared with the approximately 600-donor mean, donors in an Asian-associated ancestry cluster had fewer N-insertions in productive TCRs, according to a later genetic analysis. The classifier was reported to diagnose cytomegalovirus status with high specificity and sensitivity in both the original cohort and the validation cohort. The authors suggested that the approach could potentially be generalized to other disease states and immunological phenotypes. Some IMGT-functional V segments, including TRBV6-2 and TRBV6-3, could not be distinguished by the 87-base-pair reads and were therefore excluded. Broadly in line with IMGT annotations, most TCR beta V segments showed up in productive rearrangements about 90% or about 30% of the time in an earlier analysis of 587 of the donors. A further reported finding was that TCR beta sequences accurately predicted the HLA-A and HLA-B alleles for most subjects in the first cohort. Because HLA typing was missing for some donors at each locus, association tests included only the typed subset. In this cohort, only TCR beta chains were sequenced, and detectable features were limited by the absence of alpha or paired-chain data. A few of the identified cytomegalovirus-associated TCR beta chains were confirmed in vitro to be specific for cytomegalovirus antigens.

The CDR3 contains 10 residues, cysteine and phenylalanine counted. The retained sequence is limited to the CDR3, 30 bases, with the frame set at the first base. The germline V gene encodes CDR1 DFQATT and CDR2 SNEGSKA (reference sequence). Turning to this clone: The antigen it binds to is not known. No qualities accompany the bases; no much larger clone lies one base away.

The cohort was made up of about 610 healthy bone marrow donors. All cohort members were sampled while nominally healthy, although unrecorded immune exposures were likely present. The donor tested CMV seronegative, placing the donor among the 352 seronegative members of the cohort. Each donor provided a peripheral blood sample, and peripheral blood mononuclear cells were used for TCR beta sequencing. The Qiagen DNeasy Blood Extraction Kit was used to extract genomic DNA from the blood cell samples. The library was produced with the immunoSEQ multiplex PCR assay. The multiplex PCR relied on a mix of 60 forward primers for TCR Vbeta segments and 13 reverse primers for TCR Jbeta segments. The CDR3 region of rearranged TCR beta genes was amplified from genomic DNA with a multiplex PCR assay. The amplified TCR beta libraries were sequenced on the Illumina HiSeq System as 87-base-pair reads. The authors processed their data as follows. In a later analysis, 77 million or so unique TCR beta chains were counted across the 650 to 750 repertoires, and roughly 10 million of these chains were shared by at least two donors. A nearest-neighbor algorithm error-corrected the raw reads and collapsed the reads into unique sequences, merging closely related sequences to remove PCR and sequencing errors. To assign V, D and J gene segments, CDR3 sequences were aligned to IMGT reference sequences. For a sequence to be retained, a match of at least six nucleotides to both a V gene segment and a J gene segment was required. A rearrangement counted as productive if the CDR3 had no stop codons and remained in frame with V and J, and every other rearrangement counted as non-productive. CDR3 was defined according to IMGT convention as the region running from the second conserved V-encoded cysteine to the conserved J-encoded phenylalanine. The earlier analysis of about 530 of the donors excluded any sequence lacking an unambiguous match to a single V gene segment. An earlier analysis of several hundred of the donors called V segments functional above 56.7% productive rearrangements and segregating when the between-donor standard deviation exceeded 5%. To diagnose cytomegalovirus status from the catalog of TCR beta chain sequences, a statistical classification framework was built. A later analysis assigned V and J genes by comparing TCR nucleotide sequences with IMGT/GENE-DB human TR gene sequences. In a later analysis, CDR3 sequences and most-parsimonious VDJ recombination scenarios were assigned using the TCRdist pipeline. In a later analysis, every TCR beta chain was defined by the combination of its CDR3 amino acid sequence and its V-gene family, and reads without a unique V-gene family were dropped. To address suspected cross-contamination and a sequencing artifact, a later analysis removed 592 highly shared, low-generation-probability nucleotide sequences. In a later analysis, a clonal expansion index was calculated for each public chain from normalized within-repertoire ranks of inferred template counts. In a later analysis, generation probabilities were computed using a VDJ recombination model fitted to out-of-frame rearrangements, and the results were checked against IGoR. A later analysis scored TCR-TCR, TCR-HLA and TCR-CMV co-occurrence with hypergeometric tests, applying a repertoire-size bias correction to TCR pairs. False discovery rates were estimated in a later analysis by permuting HLA or CMV assignments 20 times. In a later analysis, co-occurring TCRs were grouped using DBSCAN, and TCRdist sequence similarity was added for clustering within HLA-allele-positive subsets. Co-occurrence clustering excluded repertoires with fewer than 30,000 or more than 120,000 public chains, plus five with anomalous nucleotide sharing. Drawn from immuneACCESS, this table holds only the in-frame rearrangements with V and J called that TCRdb kept. Clones are partly lost; checked studies trace under half to an unresolved V gene and leave the rest unexplained. V, J and clone size are taken as reported in that table, and D and trimming were inferred from the DNA itself. In all, the sample holds some 110,000 clones, and about four fifths of those were seen once. About 3.8% of the sample comes from the top ten.

The chain is made from TRBV20-1 and TRBJ2-5, and the D gene may be TRBD1, 6 bases matching. The J call may be in error: the DNA end matches TRBJ2-7 better. The sample comprised PBMCs. The receptor was derived from a woman in her thirties in good health and CMV-seronegative. CDR3 region: CSAGQYEQYF. The DNA reads TGCAGTGCTGGACAGTACGAGCAGTACTTC.